These 17 T cell receptor beta chains came from one sample sequenced in a study of response to subunit inactivated influenza vaccine. TCRdb reprocessed the RT-PCR reads with MiXCR, giving one entry per CDR3 protein. The sample has over 650,000 distinct CDR3 sequences, less than 20% seen once. The source was PBMCs from blood, collected roughly 5 days after vaccination. These receptors were taken from a man between 45 and 60 years old who received an inactivated influenza vaccine.

This clonotype was recorded many times. The rearrangement joins TRBV13 to TRBJ2-3; D is possibly TRBD2 (5 bases). The germline V gene encodes CDR1 PRHDT and CDR2 FYEKMQ (reference sequence). V lost 4 bases and J 0 bases, leaving 14 bases between the germline ends. The CDR3 spans 16 residues. DNA for the CDR3: TGTGCCAGCAGCTCGGACGAGCGGAGTAGCACAGATACGCAGTATTTT. This encodes CASSSDERSSTDTQYF.

This clonotype occurred a few times. The chain employs TRBV4-2 and TRBJ2-1, with D perhaps given as TRBD1 or TRBD2 (5 bases each). CDR1 is LGHNA, CDR2 YNFKEQ, per germline. This CDR3 comprises 12 residues. V lost 1 base, J lost 13 bases, and 11 bases lay in between. The CDR3 reads CASSQVERDQFF. CDR3 sequence (DNA): TGTGCCAGCAGCCAAGTCGAAAGGGACCAGTTCTTC.

The V call is TRBV29-1, the J call TRBJ2-3; TRBD2 agrees at 10 bases. Germline CDR1 and CDR2: SQVTM and ANQGSEA. CDR3 length: 14 residues. V dropped 8 bases and J dropped 2; count of bases not matched to a gene: 7. The CDR3 bases are TGCAGCACGTCTAGCGGGGGAACCACAGATACGCAGTATTTT. Amino acid sequence: CSTSSGGTTDTQYF.

The chain combines TRBV4-3 with TRBJ2-2; 7 nucleotides align to TRBD1. V was clipped by 0 bases and J by 2 bases; unmatched bases: 3. Per germline, CDR1 LGHNA and CDR2 YSLEER. This CDR3 is built from 16 residues. CDR3 region: CASSQDRGHNTGELFF. In DNA, the CDR3 is TGCGCCAGCAGCCAAGATAGGGGGCATAACACCGGGGAGCTGTTTTTT.

The chain joins TRBV20-1 to TRBJ2-5, with 9 nucleotides matching TRBD2. Germline assignment: CDR1 DFQATT and CDR2 SNEGSKA (reference sequence). CDR3 length: 14 residues. The V segment lost 3 bases and the J segment 2 bases; nucleotides outside the gene matches: 4. DNA of the CDR3: TGCAGTGCTAGGAGACTAGCGGAACAAGAGACCCAGTACTTC. Translating gives CSARRLAEQETQYF.

The rearrangement joins TRBV11-2 to TRBJ2-7; the match to TRBD2 covers 7 bases. Germline V gives CDR1 SGHAT, CDR2 FQNNGV. This CDR3 is 15 amino acids long. Trimming cost V 1 base and J 0 bases; bases outside gene matches: 3. This CDR3 is CASSLGEGSSYEQYF. The DNA of the CDR3 is TGTGCCAGCAGCTTAGGGGAGGGGAGCTCCTACGAGCAGTACTTC.

This clonotype has just a few counts. The J gene is TRBJ1-4, the V gene TRBV11-2; 9 bases agree with TRBD1. Germline trimming cut 4 bases from V and 8 bases from J; bases unmatched to any gene: 2. Germline-derived CDR1 and CDR2 are SGHAT and FQNNGV. This CDR3 spans 13 amino acids. CDR3 amino acids: CASSWGQGEKLFF. In nucleotides, the CDR3 is TGTGCCAGCAGCTGGGGACAGGGCGAAAAACTGTTTTTT. Full variable domain (remainder filled in from reference TRBV11-2 and TRBJ1-4): EAGVAQSPRYKIIEKRQSVAFWCNPISGHATLYWYQQILGQGPKLLIQFQNNGVVDDSQLPKDRFSAERLKGVDSTLKIQPAKLEDSAVYLCASSWGQGEKLFFGSGTQLSVL.

CDR3 nucleotides: TGTGCCAGCAGCGGGGAAAAGGGACCTCACTCTGGGGCCAACGTCCTGACTTTC. Its translation: CASSGEKGPHSGANVLTF. The chain employs TRBV5-5 and TRBJ2-6, with D perhaps assigned TRBD1 or TRBD2 (5 bases each). V lost 4 bases to trimming and J lost 0 bases, with 17 bases between them. CDR1 is SGHKS, CDR2 YYEKEE, per germline (reference sequence). CDR3 length equals 18 residues.

The rearrangement links TRBV6-1 to TRBJ1-5; TRBD1 matches at 8 bases. V lost 2 bases, J lost 5 bases, and 8 bases stayed unmatched. This CDR3 spans 16 amino acids. Germline values: CDR1 MNHNS, CDR2 SASEGT. The CDR3 loop reads CASSEPDRVGDQPQHF. The CDR3 DNA follows: TGTGCCAGCAGTGAACCGGACAGGGTGGGTGATCAGCCCCAGCATTTT.

V gene TRBV5-1 combines with J gene TRBJ2-2; 10 bases align to TRBD1. V lost 0 bases and J lost 4; bases outside the gene matches: 3. The CDR3 covers 16 residues. Germline assignment: CDR1 SGHRS and CDR2 YFSETQ. Here the CDR3 DNA reads TGCGCCAGCAGCTTGGCTAGGACAGGGGGCACCGGGGAGCTGTTTTTT. As protein: CASSLARTGGTGELFF.

The chain has TRBV25-1 and TRBJ2-3, with 7 bases lining up with TRBD1. CDR1 and CDR2 (germline): MGHDK, SYGVNS. V shed 4 bases and J 2 bases; nucleotides not matched to a gene: 6. This CDR3 is 15 amino acids long. This CDR3 is CASSAKGQHTDTQYF. CDR3 DNA sequence: TGTGCCAGCAGTGCCAAGGGACAGCACACAGATACGCAGTATTTT.

This clonotype has at least ten counts. V and J are TRBV20-1 and TRBJ2-3; no definite D call. This CDR3 has 12 amino acids. Per germline, CDR1 DFQATT and CDR2 SNEGSKA (reference sequence). V lost 2 bases and J 3 bases, leaving 6 bases between the germline ends. This chain's CDR3 is CSARYGTDTQYF. CDR3 coding DNA: TGCAGTGCTAGATACGGGACAGATACGCAGTATTTT.

This clonotype was seen only a few times. The gene calls are TRBV5-1 and TRBJ2-1; 9 nucleotides align to TRBD1. V shed 4 bases and J 6 bases; nucleotides not matched to a gene: 8. CDR3 length: 15 residues. In germline, CDR1 is SGHRS, CDR2 YFSETQ. The chain's CDR3 is CASSNIMGQGNEQFF. DNA for the CDR3: TGCGCCAGCAGCAACATAATGGGACAGGGCAATGAGCAGTTCTTC.

The chain has TRBV4-2 and TRBJ2-1; no clear D. Germline loops: CDR1 LGHNA, CDR2 YNFKEQ. There are 16 residues in the CDR3. The V and J ends lost 0 bases and 0 bases respectively, with 9 bases between them. Written as DNA, the CDR3 is TGTGCCAGCAGCCAAGAGGAAGTAAGCTCCTACAATGAGCAGTTCTTC. As protein: CASSQEEVSSYNEQFF.

About this clonotype itself: The junction departs from the called germline gene at one end, perhaps through a read error. The chain combines TRBV7-8 with TRBJ1-2, with D unclear. The CDR3 has 12 amino acids. The germline CDR1 and CDR2 sequences are SGHVS and FQNEAQ. The chain's CDR3 is CASSLKTEGRPF. CDR3 sequence (DNA): TGTGCCAGCAGCTTAAAAACAGAGGGCCGGCCCTTC.

V is TRBV28 and J is TRBJ2-6; maybe TRBD2 (6 bases). V was clipped by 5 bases and J by 4 bases, with 18 bases between them. This CDR3 spans 17 amino acids. Germline V lookup: CDR1 MDHEN, CDR2 SYDVKM. The CDR3 sequence: CASSKGLLGSGANVLTF. The CDR3 region has the DNA TGTGCCAGCAGTAAGGGACTCCTCGGGTCCGGGGCCAACGTCCTGACTTTC.

In DNA form, the CDR3 reads TGCGCCAGCAGCCAAGAATCAACCCACATAGCTAACTATGGCTACACCTTC. It translates to CASSQESTHIANYGYTF. The chain uses TRBV4-3 and TRBJ1-2, with unresolved D. V gave up 0 bases and J gave up 0 bases, with 14 bases separating them. This CDR3 is built from 17 residues. Germline-derived CDR1 and CDR2 are LGHNA and YSLEER.